Each of the 31 T cell receptor beta chains below was sequenced from the same sample in a study of blood T cells in healthy people across ages. Primers used in a second PCR of roughly 6 to 12 cycles were a sample-barcoded 5' primer and a J-beta primer mix. TCRdb reprocessed the 5' RACE reads with MiXCR, giving one entry per CDR3 protein. Of roughly 800,000 distinct CDR3 sequences listed, roughly 60% are singletons. Specimen: blood. These receptors all come from a man under 40 in good health.

The chain employs TRBV6-2 or TRBV6-3 and TRBJ1-5; no definite D call. Germline-derived CDR1 and CDR2 are MNHEY and SVGEGT. The CDR3 runs to 12 residues. Trimming cost V 2 bases and J 9 bases, with 8 bases left between them. CDR3 protein: CASSYGGRPQHF. Here the CDR3 DNA reads TGTGCCAGCAGTTACGGAGGAAGGCCCCAGCATTTT.

The genes are TRBV4-1 and TRBJ2-7, with unresolved D. Trimming took 0 bases from V and 6 from J, leaving 18 bases between them. Germline CDR1 is MGHRA and CDR2 is YSYEKL. The CDR3 has 16 residues. The CDR3 reads CASSQDVAVYVREQYF. The CDR3 DNA is TGCGCCAGCAGCCAAGATGTTGCTGTATATGTTCGCGAGCAGTACTTC.

This clonotype was observed once. The J gene is TRBJ1-1, the V gene TRBV5-6, with D unclear. This CDR3 comprises 16 residues. Looked up from germline, CDR1 is SGHDT and CDR2 is YYEEEE. Between the trimmed V and J ends, which lost 1 base and 5 bases, there was a span of 18 bases. CDR3 DNA: TGTGCCAGCAGCTTGCGCGGTGAGGGCAGGAGGACTGAAGCTTTCTTT. Protein: CASSLRGEGRRTEAFF.

This chain joins TRBV11-2 and TRBJ2-1; no firm D call. The germline V gene has CDR1 SGHAT and CDR2 FQNNGV. The CDR3 runs 15 residues. V lost 5 bases to trimming and J lost 3 bases, with 14 bases between them. The CDR3 here is CASSRVIGIYNEQFF. CDR3 nucleotide sequence: TGTGCCAGCAGCCGGGTTATAGGCATCTACAATGAGCAGTTCTTC.

V usage is TRBV5-1 and J usage is TRBJ2-7; 9 nucleotides agree with TRBD2. Germline V CDR1 and CDR2: SGHRS, YFSETQ. The CDR3 spans 18 residues. Unmatched junction bases numbered 13, after V lost 3 bases and J lost 0 bases. The CDR3 DNA sequence: TGCGCCAGCAGCTCGGAGGGTAGCGGGGGTCCATTCTCCTACGAGCAGTACTTC. Its translation: CASSSEGSGGPFSYEQYF.

This clonotype has just a few counts. This chain links TRBV7-2 with TRBJ2-3, with D hard to call. This CDR3 contains 14 residues. The ends were cut back, 1 base at V and 4 bases at J, with 9 bases in the middle. Germline-derived CDR1 and CDR2 are SGHTA and FQGNSA. CDR3 sequence (DNA): TGTGCCAGCAGCTTAGTTGCCACCTCAGATACGCAGTATTTT. It yields the protein CASSLVATSDTQYF.

The V and J genes are TRBV20-1 and TRBJ1-2; unclear D gene. Trimming stripped 3 bases from V and 4 bases from J, with 9 bases between. Per germline, CDR1 DFQATT and CDR2 SNEGSKA (reference sequence). This CDR3 contains 12 residues. The DNA for the CDR3 is TGCAGTGCTAGTCCGGCCTCCTATGGCTACACCTTC. Its translation is CSASPASYGYTF.

CDR3 nucleotides: TGCGCCAGCAGCCAACATTCGACAGGCTCCTACGAGCAGTACTTC. Amino acids: CASSQHSTGSYEQYF. This chain links TRBV4-3 with TRBJ2-7; D perhaps matches TRBD1 (6 bases). Per the germline V gene, CDR1 is LGHNA and CDR2 is YSLEER. CDR3 length: 15 amino acids. V was cut by 2 bases and J by 0 bases, with 11 bases left in between.

J is TRBJ2-7 and V is TRBV3-1, with D perhaps matching TRBD1 (6 bases). V lost 3 bases, J lost 3 bases, and 9 bases lay in between. In germline, CDR1 is LGHDT, CDR2 YNNKEL (reference sequence). The CDR3 runs to 13 residues. This CDR3 reads CASSHSGDYEQYF. CDR3 DNA: TGTGCCAGCAGCCACTCAGGGGACTACGAGCAGTACTTC.

The table lists this clonotype with a few counts. J is TRBJ2-7 and V is TRBV20-1, with no clear D. The germline V gene encodes CDR1 DFQATT and CDR2 SNEGSKA (reference sequence). This CDR3 comprises 18 residues. V was cut by 4 bases and J by 2 bases, with 27 bases left in between. CDR3 in amino acids: CSATNGHAGRKSPYEQYF. CDR3 coding DNA: TGCAGTGCTACTAATGGGCACGCCGGTAGAAAAAGCCCCTACGAGCAGTACTTC.

The chain joins TRBV20-1 to TRBJ2-1; 7 bases agree with TRBD2. Trimming removed 6 bases from V and 8 bases from J; junction bases left unmatched: 10. Germline V gene lookup returns CDR1 DFQATT and CDR2 SNEGSKA (reference sequence). This CDR3 has 13 residues. The CDR3 nucleotides are TGCAGTGCGTGGGAGGGCCAGCGATATGAGCAGTTCTTC. As protein: CSAWEGQRYEQFF.

This chain links TRBV7-9 with TRBJ2-3, with 10 nucleotides matching TRBD2. J was trimmed by 1 base and V by 8 bases; bases with no gene match: 6. This CDR3 is 15 amino acids long. The germline V gene has CDR1 SEHNR and CDR2 FQNEAQ (reference sequence). The CDR3 DNA is TGTGCCAGCGGCGTAGCGGGAGGAGGCACAGATACGCAGTATTTT. It encodes CASGVAGGGTDTQYF.

The V call is TRBV2, the J call TRBJ2-3, with D possibly matching TRBD1 (5 bases). Trimming removed 11 bases from V and 5 bases from J, with 11 bases in between. Germline assignment: CDR1 SNHLY and CDR2 FYNNEI. This CDR3 has 11 residues. The CDR3 DNA reads TGTGCCGGATCAGGGAAAGATACGCAGTATTTT. Amino acid sequence: CAGSGKDTQYF.

The chain carries TRBV6-2 or TRBV6-3 and TRBJ2-5, with 13 bases matching TRBD2. V lost 5 bases and J lost 2; bases outside the gene matches: 8. Looked up from germline, CDR1 is MNHEY and CDR2 is SVGEGT. The CDR3 length is 17 residues. This chain's CDR3 is CASSPHRLAGGQETQYF. The CDR3 DNA reads TGTGCCAGCAGTCCTCACCGACTAGCGGGGGGACAAGAGACCCAGTACTTC.

The chain couples TRBV7-9 to TRBJ2-1; D gene ambiguous. Trimming stripped 2 bases from V and 4 bases from J, with 9 bases between. This CDR3 is 14 amino acids long. Germline V gene sequence: CDR1 SEHNR, CDR2 FQNEAQ (reference sequence). DNA of the CDR3: TGTGCCAGCAGCTTACCGACTGGATACAATGAGCAGTTCTTC. Its protein product is CASSLPTGYNEQFF. The entire variable domain, with the rest obtained from reference TRBV7-9 and TRBJ2-1, is as follows: DTGVSQNPRHKITKRGQNVTFRCDPISEHNRLYWYRQTLGQGPEFLTYFQNEAQLEKSRLLSDRFSAERPKGSFSTLEIQRTEQGDSAMYLCASSLPTGYNEQFFGPGTRLTVL.

The chain has TRBV10-3 and TRBJ1-2, with D possibly matching TRBD1 (5 bases). V lost 7 bases to trimming and J lost 0 bases, with 9 bases between them. Germline-derived CDR1 and CDR2 are ENHRY and SYGVKD. This CDR3 has 13 residues. Here the CDR3 reads CAIKPTANYGYTF. CDR3 bases: TGTGCCATCAAGCCGACAGCTAACTATGGCTACACCTTC.

The rearrangement joins TRBV18 to TRBJ2-3, with 7 bases that match TRBD2. V was clipped by 2 bases and J by 6 bases; unmatched bases: 5. The CDR3 runs 14 residues. Germline V gene data show CDR1 as KGHSH and CDR2 as LQKENI. The CDR3 nucleotides read TGTGCCAGCTCACCAAGGCGGGAGAGGGATACGCAGTATTTT. Amino acids: CASSPRRERDTQYF.

This clonotype was seen a handful of times. This chain links TRBV15 with TRBJ2-4; D is unresolved. The last part of the DNA fits TRBJ2-7 better; the J call may be wrong. The CDR3 consists of 12 residues. Germline loops: CDR1 LNHNV, CDR2 YYDKDF (reference sequence). The CDR3 bases are TGTGCCACCAGTCCAGACCGTTACGAGCAGTACTTC. Translating it yields CATSPDRYEQYF.

The sample holds a few counts of this clonotype. The gene calls are TRBV15 and TRBJ2-3; 9 bases are a match to TRBD1. V gave up 4 bases and J gave up 3 bases; unmatched junction bases: 8. Germline V gene lookup returns CDR1 LNHNV and CDR2 YYDKDF (reference sequence). The CDR3 sequence is 16 residues long. The DNA of the CDR3 is TGTGCCACCAGCAAGAGGTCGGGACAGGGAACAGATACGCAGTATTTT. It yields the protein CATSKRSGQGTDTQYF.

For this clonotype: The junction shows a germline mismatch at one end, possibly a read error. The chain joins TRBV7-9 to TRBJ2-1, with unresolved D. Germline assignment: CDR1 SEHNR and CDR2 FQNEAQ (reference sequence). The CDR3 runs to 15 residues. CDR3 sequence reads: CANSLIAVTPNEQFF. For the CDR3, the DNA is TGTGCCAACAGCTTAATAGCTGTGACGCCCAATGAGCAGTTCTTC.

The chain joins TRBV30 to TRBJ2-5; D is perhaps TRBD1 (6 bases). This CDR3 contains 10 residues. CDR1 is GTSNPN and CDR2 is SVGIG in the germline V gene (reference sequence). V was clipped by 6 bases and J by 11 bases, with 13 bases between them. The CDR3 sequence: CACGGNEQYF. The DNA for the CDR3 is TGTGCCTGTGGGGGCAATGAGCAGTACTTC.

As concerns this clonotype: The junction and the germline gene differ at one end; a read error may be behind it. This chain links TRBV7-2 with TRBJ1-4, with D possibly being TRBD1 (6 bases). Germline CDR1 is SGHTA and CDR2 is FQGNSA. This CDR3 is 14 amino acids long. CDR3 nucleotide sequence: TGTGCCAGCCGCTTAGGGGGGGGATTTGAAAAACTGTTTTTT. The encoded protein is CASRLGGGFEKLFF.

A note on this clonotype: A much larger clone is a single base away; this may be a read error. The rearrangement links TRBV7-2 to TRBJ2-5, with 8 bases matching TRBD2. There are 14 residues in the CDR3. The germline V gene has CDR1 SGHTA and CDR2 FQGNSA. J was trimmed by 5 bases and V by 7 bases; bases with no gene match: 9. CDR3 protein: CASNHPAGDETQYF. CDR3 in DNA: TGTGCCAGCAACCACCCAGCGGGAGATGAGACCCAGTACTTC.

V and J are TRBV2 and TRBJ2-4, with 8 nucleotides matching TRBD1. J was trimmed by 7 bases and V by 6 bases; bases with no gene match: 5. This CDR3 has 13 residues. Germline CDR1 reads SNHLY; CDR2 reads FYNNEI. DNA for the CDR3: TGTGCCAGCAGGTGGGACAGGTACAACATTCAGTACTTC. Protein: CASRWDRYNIQYF.

This clonotype has only a few counts. The chain carries TRBV20-1 and TRBJ2-7; TRBD2 might be the D (5 bases). CDR1 and CDR2 (germline): DFQATT, SNEGSKA (reference sequence). Between the trimmed V and J ends, which lost 5 bases and 2 bases, there was a span of 13 bases. This CDR3 comprises 13 residues. The CDR3 region has the DNA TGCAGTGCTCCGGGGAAGTCAGCCTACGAGCAGTACTTC. Residues: CSAPGKSAYEQYF.

The chain is built from TRBV6-6 and TRBJ1-2; 7 nucleotides align to TRBD1. The CDR3 length is 13 residues. V trimming: 6 bases; J trimming: 7 bases; junction bases outside the gene matches: 8. The germline CDR1 and CDR2 sequences are MNHNY and SVGAGI (reference sequence). The chain's CDR3 is CASSPATGSGYTF. The DNA for the CDR3 is TGTGCCAGCAGCCCCGCGACAGGGTCTGGCTACACCTTC.

This clonotype showed up just once. J is TRBJ1-6 and V is TRBV28, with 7 bases fitting TRBD1. Looked up from germline, CDR1 is MDHEN and CDR2 is SYDVKM. V was pared by 10 bases and J by 0 bases, with 9 bases of the junction left unmatched. The CDR3 runs to 16 residues. CDR3 protein: CAIGLAGGSYNSPLHF. DNA for the CDR3: TGTGCCATTGGACTGGCAGGGGGCTCCTATAATTCACCCCTCCACTTT. Together with reference TRBV28 and TRBJ1-6, the CDR3 gives the full variable domain: DVKVTQSSRYLVKRTGEKVFLECVQDMDHENMFWYRQDPGLGLRLIYFSYDVKMKEKGDIPEGYSVSREKKERFSLILESASTNQTSMYLCAIGLAGGSYNSPLHFGNGTRLTVT.

The genes are TRBV2 and TRBJ2-7; tentatively, D is TRBD2 (6 bases). Near its end, the DNA agrees better with TRBJ2-5, so the J call may be wrong. The CDR3 has 14 amino acids. The germline CDR1 and CDR2 sequences are SNHLY and FYNNEI. The CDR3 bases are TGTGCCAGCAGTGAATTGAGGGAGGAAGAGACCCAGTACTTC. This encodes CASSELREEETQYF.

V and J are TRBV7-8 and TRBJ2-3; D gene unclear. The V end lost 2 bases, the J end lost 4 bases, and 22 bases lay between the germline ends. This CDR3 region has 18 residues. Germline CDR1 is SGHVS and CDR2 is FQNEAQ. DNA for the CDR3: TGTGCCAGCAGCTTACTTCCCGGCCAGGTTCAAAAGGCAGATACGCAGTATTTT. Residues: CASSLLPGQVQKADTQYF.

This clonotype was counted only a few times. The chain links TRBV11-2 to TRBJ2-7; 8 bases map to TRBD1. Germline values: CDR1 SGHAT, CDR2 FQNNGV. This CDR3 is 13 amino acids long. The V segment lost 5 bases and the J segment 7 bases; nucleotides outside the gene matches: 7. CDR3 in amino acids: CASSPDHRGEQYF. In DNA form, the CDR3 reads TGTGCCAGCAGCCCAGACCACAGGGGGGAGCAGTACTTC.

The chain couples TRBV28 to TRBJ1-2; 10 bases line up with TRBD1. The CDR3 consists of 15 residues. Per the germline V gene, CDR1 is MDHEN and CDR2 is SYDVKM. V lost 6 bases to trimming and J lost 7 bases; unmatched junction nucleotides: 11. CDR3 sequence reads: CASRVWDRGNTGYTF. The CDR3 coding sequence is TGTGCCAGCAGAGTCTGGGACAGGGGAAACACTGGCTACACCTTC.